The next 14 T cell receptor beta chains were all read from a single sample in a study of blood T cells in healthy people across ages. The authors ran a second PCR of roughly 7 to 11 cycles using a sample-barcoded 5' primer and a J-beta primer mix. TCRdb reprocessed the 5' RACE reads with MiXCR, giving one entry per CDR3 protein. Seen here are around 1.5 million distinct CDR3 sequences, approximately 59% observed once, and the top ten hold 6.5% to 8.5%. Sequencing was done on a sample of blood. These receptor sequences come from a man between 18 and 29 years old in good health.

V is TRBV25-1 and J is TRBJ2-1, with 10 bases identical to TRBD1. Germline V CDR1 and CDR2: MGHDK, SYGVNS. V shed 8 bases, J shed 4 bases, and the junction held 5 bases outside the gene matches. The length of the CDR3 is 14 residues. In nucleotides, the CDR3 is TGTGCCAGCGGACCGGGACAGGGGTACAATGAGCAGTTCTTC. Its translation: CASGPGQGYNEQFF. Full variable domain (outside the CDR3, taken from reference TRBV25-1 and TRBJ2-1): EADIYQTPRYLVIGTGKKITLECSQTMGHDKMYWYQQDPGMELHLIHYSYGVNSTEKGDLSSESTVSRIRTEHFPLTLESARPSHTSQYLCASGPGQGYNEQFFGPGTRLTVL.

In its sample, this clonotype was seen a few times. The V call is TRBV7-9, the J call TRBJ2-1; 10 bases map to TRBD1. The CDR3 runs 15 residues. The ends lost 5 bases at V and 5 bases at J; junction bases unmatched: 6. Germline loops: CDR1 SEHNR, CDR2 FQNEAQ (reference sequence). The CDR3 nucleotides read TGTGCCAGCAGCCATCGGACAGGGGGACACAATGAGCAGTTCTTC. Amino acids: CASSHRTGGHNEQFF.

The chain recombines TRBV10-3 with TRBJ2-1; D possibly corresponds to TRBD1 (6 bases). Germline CDR1 reads ENHRY; CDR2 reads SYGVKD. V was pared by 3 bases and J by 5 bases, with 14 bases between. This CDR3 has 15 amino acids. The CDR3 nucleotides are TGTGCCATCAGTGACGGGACACAACTTAACAATGAGCAGTTCTTC. Its translation: CAISDGTQLNNEQFF.

This clonotype occurred a few times. The chain uses TRBV29-1 and TRBJ1-2; 8 bases map to TRBD1. This CDR3 contains 14 residues. With 3 bases clipped from V and 7 bases from J, the junction kept 10 bases outside the gene matches. Per the germline V gene, CDR1 is SQVTM and CDR2 is ANQGSEA. The CDR3 loop reads CSVEKDRGFSGYTF. CDR3 DNA sequence: TGCAGCGTTGAGAAAGACAGGGGCTTCTCTGGCTACACCTTC.

This clonotype was picked up a small number of times. The chain couples TRBV24-1 to TRBJ2-2, with D unclear. The CDR3 sequence is 13 residues long. Germline V gene lookup returns CDR1 KGHDR and CDR2 SFDVKD. Trimming took 1 base from V and 4 from J, leaving 3 bases between them. DNA for the CDR3: TGTGCCACCAGTGATTTAGGCACCGGGGAGCTGTTTTTT. This codes for CATSDLGTGELFF.

The chain joins TRBV5-1 to TRBJ2-1; D not certain. The ends were cut back, 6 bases at V and 7 bases at J, with 8 bases in the middle. The CDR3 length is 11 residues. CDR1 is SGHRS and CDR2 is YFSETQ in the germline V gene. This CDR3 is CASMVGNEQFF. CDR3 in DNA: TGCGCCAGCATGGTCGGAAATGAGCAGTTCTTC.

This chain connects TRBV29-1 to TRBJ2-5, with 10 nucleotides matching TRBD1. Unmatched junction bases numbered 4, after V lost 4 bases and J lost 2 bases. This CDR3 is built from 14 residues. Germline V gene sequence: CDR1 SQVTM, CDR2 ANQGSEA. The CDR3 here is CSVGPGQGQETQYF. In DNA, the CDR3 is TGCAGCGTTGGGCCGGGACAGGGGCAAGAGACCCAGTACTTC.

In its sample, this clonotype was seen once. The V call is TRBV20-1, the J call TRBJ2-1; 8 positions match TRBD2. The germline gives CDR1 DFQATT, CDR2 SNEGSKA (reference sequence). This CDR3 spans 12 amino acids. The V segment lost 3 bases and the J segment 10 bases; nucleotides outside the gene matches: 5. DNA of the CDR3: TGCAGTGCTAGCGGGAGGGCCGGGGAGCAGTTCTTC. Amino acid sequence: CSASGRAGEQFF.

The chain combines TRBV20-1 with TRBJ1-2; 7 positions match TRBD1. CDR1 DFQATT and CDR2 SNEGSKA come from the germline V gene (reference sequence). The CDR3 contains 14 residues. This CDR3 is CSARPSLTGTGYTF. CDR3 in DNA: TGCAGCGCCCGCCCCTCCTTGACAGGGACCGGCTACACCTTC.

A single count supports this clonotype. The rearrangement joins TRBV6-5 to TRBJ1-2; maybe TRBD1 (5 bases). The CDR3 has 15 amino acids. Trimming removed 0 bases at V and 8 bases at J, with 16 bases between. Germline CDR1 reads MNHEY; CDR2 reads SVGAGI. In nucleotides, the CDR3 is TGTGCCAGCAGTTACTCGGGCGGGGCTCTGGGGGGCTACACCTTC. Translated: CASSYSGGALGGYTF.

V is TRBV25-1 and J is TRBJ2-7; TRBD1 is a possible D gene (5 bases). The J call may be in error: the DNA end matches TRBJ2-5 better. The CDR3 extends over 13 amino acids. Germline V gene lookup returns CDR1 MGHDK and CDR2 SYGVNS. CDR3 sequence reads: CASDRYLHETQYF. The CDR3 DNA follows: TGTGCCAGTGACAGATACTTACACGAGACCCAGTACTTC.

V and J are TRBV27 and TRBJ2-1; possible D gene TRBD2, 5 bases. The CDR3 runs to 13 residues. V was pared by 2 bases and J by 9 bases, with 11 bases between. The germline V gene has CDR1 MNHEY and CDR2 SMNVEV (reference sequence). DNA of the CDR3: TGTGCCAGCAGTTTAGTACTAGACGCTGAGCAGTTCTTC. This gives the protein CASSLVLDAEQFF.

The CDR3 here is CASSVGLALDTQYF. CDR3 nucleotides: TGCGCCAGCAGCGTCGGTCTAGCTTTGGATACGCAGTATTTT. This rearrangement joins TRBV4-1 to TRBJ2-3; D perhaps matches TRBD2 (5 bases). Germline assignment: CDR1 MGHRA and CDR2 YSYEKL. Trimming pared 5 bases from V and 6 bases from J, leaving 15 bases between. This CDR3 has 14 residues.

V gene TRBV7-9 combines with J gene TRBJ1-2; D is uncertain. Germline CDR1 and CDR2: SEHNR and FQNEAQ (reference sequence). V was cut by 3 bases and J by 6 bases, with 14 bases left in between. This CDR3 has 14 residues. CDR3 protein: CASSLKYQEDGYTF. DNA for the CDR3: TGTGCCAGCAGCTTGAAATACCAGGAGGATGGCTACACCTTC.